This TCR beta chain is drawn from a study of T cell responses to AZD1222 COVID-19 vaccine. Study details: Pooling covered second doses at about 4 or about 12 weeks.

Measured with immunoSEQ multiplex PCR; TCRdb has only the in-frame clones, and not every one. The sample consists of some 190,000 clones, over 80% of them appearing once. Notes on the study in general: White British ancestry dominated among donors, who included more females, and clonal diversity was possibly underestimated.

Concerning this clone: As yet, its antigen is unknown.

The sample consisted of peripheral blood, taken on day 0 of AZD1222 vaccination. The origin of this receptor is an adult in good health.

The CDR3 region has the DNA TGTGCCAGCAGTTTAAGACCTACCAAAAACATTCAGTACTTC. It specifies CASSLRPTKNIQYF. This rearrangement joins TRBV27 to TRBJ2-4; D is unclear. Germline lookup yields CDR1 MNHEY and CDR2 SMNVEV (reference sequence). V lost 2 bases and J 2 bases, leaving 7 bases between the germline ends. The CDR3 totals 14 residues.